The entry below describes one T cell receptor (beta chain). Its antigen is as yet unknown. This sample is part of a study of cytomegalovirus exposure and HLA in healthy donors. Germline V gene lookup returns CDR1 LGHNA and CDR2 YNFKEQ. The CDR3 runs to 17 residues. J lost 2 bases, V lost 5 bases, and 12 bases had no gene match. The PCR used 60 Vbeta and 13 Jbeta primers. Source study methods: Roughly 10 million shared chains were among the approximately 76 million unique TCR beta chains that a later analysis counted. Sequencing used immunoSEQ multiplex PCR; TCRdb keeps in-frame clones, though not all of them. The DNA was the basis for D and trimming; V, J and clone size are from that table. This table holds around 140,000 clones, around 78% found once. General observations from the study: V segments that were indistinguishable, TRBV6-2 and TRBV6-3 among them, were omitted from analysis.

The specimen was PBMCs. The source is a woman under 30 in good health and CMV-seronegative. The chain joins TRBV4-2 to TRBJ2-5; 9 bases map to TRBD2. CDR3 protein: CASSGERLADGQETQYF. The CDR3 DNA is TGTGCCAGCAGCGGCGAAAGACTAGCGGACGGACAAGAGACCCAGTACTTC.